These 12 T cell receptor beta chains share one sample of origin, sequenced in a study of CD8+ T cells in alopecia areata. Sequencing templates came from extracted RNA that was reverse transcribed into cDNA. Clones were read by immunoSEQ multiplex PCR, and TCRdb kept only the in-frame ones, dropping some. The sample lists fewer than 250,000 clones, 64% occurring once. Treatment defined: oral pan-JAK inhibitor, 5-10 mg twice daily. The sample consisted of CD4+ T cells sorted from blood, taken at week 4, from a patient treated with tofacitinib. Every receptor here comes from a human donor with alopecia areata.

The gene calls are TRBV4-1 and TRBJ1-2, with TRBD1 as a possible D gene (5 bases). In germline, CDR1 is MGHRA, CDR2 YSYEKL. The CDR3 totals 17 residues. Trimming pared 3 bases from V and 3 bases from J, leaving 20 bases between. For the CDR3, the DNA is TGCGCCAGCAGCCACGCAAAGGTCGGTGGGGGAGACTATGGCTACACCTTC. Its protein product is CASSHAKVGGGDYGYTF.

The chain joins TRBV29-1 to TRBJ2-1; D tentatively reads TRBD1 or TRBD2 (5 bases each). The V end lost 4 bases, the J end lost 8 bases, and 12 bases lay between the germline ends. The CDR3 sequence is 12 residues long. The germline V gene encodes CDR1 SQVTM and CDR2 ANQGSEA. CDR3 region: CSVAGARDEQFF. In DNA, the CDR3 is TGCAGCGTTGCCGGGGCCCGCGATGAGCAGTTCTTC.

The chain combines TRBV30 with TRBJ1-1, with D uncertain. Germline loops: CDR1 GTSNPN, CDR2 SVGIG (reference sequence). The CDR3 totals 11 residues. V lost 4 bases, J lost 7 bases, and 10 bases lay in between. DNA of the CDR3: TGTGCCTGGAATACTCGGGGTGAAGCTTTCTTT. This encodes CAWNTRGEAFF.

V usage is TRBV19 and J usage is TRBJ1-5; 8 bases align to TRBD1. CDR3 length equals 14 residues. Trimming at V came to 0 bases and at J to 5 bases, leaving 0 bases not matched to a gene. Germline V gene data show CDR1 as LNHDA and CDR2 as SQIVND (reference sequence). The CDR3 loop is CASSIDRGHQPQHF. In DNA form, the CDR3 reads TGTGCCAGTAGTATAGACAGGGGGCATCAGCCCCAGCATTTT.

This clone appeared many times. The rearrangement joins TRBV19 to TRBJ2-7; 8 bases align to TRBD1. With V trimmed by 3 bases and J by 3 bases, 1 base remained unmatched. Germline-derived CDR1 and CDR2 are LNHDA and SQIVND (reference sequence). This CDR3 is 13 amino acids long. The CDR3 here is CASSIDRGYEQYF. The CDR3 coding sequence is TGTGCCAGTAGTATTGACAGGGGCTACGAGCAGTACTTC.

CDR3: CASRPISGTEAFF. The CDR3 DNA reads TGTGCCAGCAGACCCATCTCGGGCACTGAAGCTTTCTTT. The genes are TRBV6-5 and TRBJ1-1; no clear D gene. V was trimmed by 6 bases and J by 4 bases, leaving 12 bases between them. This CDR3 has 13 residues. CDR1 MNHEY and CDR2 SVGAGI come from the germline V gene.

The chain joins TRBV4-2 to TRBJ2-3; TRBD2 matches at 9 bases. Germline V gene lookup returns CDR1 LGHNA and CDR2 YNFKEQ. This CDR3 has 16 amino acids. Germline trimming cut 1 base from V and 3 bases from J; bases unmatched to any gene: 5. DNA of the CDR3: TGTGCCAGCAGCCAAGGGAATAGCGGGGGAACAGATACGCAGTATTTT. This translates into CASSQGNSGGTDTQYF.

The table lists this clone with a few counts. The chain joins TRBV4-1 to TRBJ2-5; 8 nucleotides agree with TRBD1. The germline gives CDR1 MGHRA, CDR2 YSYEKL. This CDR3 spans 15 amino acids. Trimming at V came to 3 bases and at J to 3 bases, leaving 6 bases not matched to a gene. CDR3 loop: CASSHFQGAEETQYF. Here the CDR3 DNA reads TGCGCCAGCAGCCATTTTCAGGGGGCAGAAGAGACCCAGTACTTC.

With regard to this clone: This CDR3 is also generated by other DNA sequences in the sample. The rearrangement links TRBV29-1 to TRBJ2-5; D not certain. Germline V gene lookup returns CDR1 SQVTM and CDR2 ANQGSEA. V was cut by 4 bases and J by 2 bases, with 2 bases left in between. The CDR3 sequence is 10 residues long. As DNA, the CDR3 is TGCAGCGTTGTTCAAGAGACCCAGTACTTC. Encoded protein: CSVVQETQYF.

The genes are TRBV29-1 and TRBJ1-2; no firm D call. CDR3 length equals 17 residues. Looked up from germline, CDR1 is SQVTM and CDR2 is ANQGSEA. Trimming took 6 bases from V and 8 from J, leaving 31 bases between them. The CDR3 nucleotides read TGCAGCGTCACTCCCCGGCTGGCCGGAAGGACGGAGGAGGGCTACACCTTC. This codes for CSVTPRLAGRTEEGYTF.

The V call is TRBV25-1, the J call TRBJ1-2; a possible D gene is TRBD1 (5 bases). V lost 5 bases and J 3 bases, leaving 19 bases between the germline ends. CDR3 length equals 16 residues. Germline V gene lookup returns CDR1 MGHDK and CDR2 SYGVNS. The DNA of the CDR3 is TGTGCCAGCAGTCCATCCGGGGCCCAGCGGGACTATGGCTACACCTTC. The encoded protein is CASSPSGAQRDYGYTF.

CDR3 nucleotide sequence: TGCAGCGTTGTTGAGGGACCCTATGGCTACACCTTC. Residues: CSVVEGPYGYTF. The rearrangement joins TRBV29-1 to TRBJ1-2, with a weak D call TRBD1 (5 bases). The ends were cut back, 4 bases at V and 4 bases at J, with 10 bases in the middle. CDR3 length: 12 residues. The germline gives CDR1 SQVTM, CDR2 ANQGSEA. Combining the CDR3 with reference TRBV29-1 and TRBJ1-2 gives the whole variable domain SAVISQKPSRDICQRGTSLTIQCQVDSQVTMMFWYRQQPGQSLTLIATANQGSEATYESGFVIDKFPISRPNLTFSTLTVSNMSPEDSSIYLCSVVEGPYGYTFGSGTRLTVV.